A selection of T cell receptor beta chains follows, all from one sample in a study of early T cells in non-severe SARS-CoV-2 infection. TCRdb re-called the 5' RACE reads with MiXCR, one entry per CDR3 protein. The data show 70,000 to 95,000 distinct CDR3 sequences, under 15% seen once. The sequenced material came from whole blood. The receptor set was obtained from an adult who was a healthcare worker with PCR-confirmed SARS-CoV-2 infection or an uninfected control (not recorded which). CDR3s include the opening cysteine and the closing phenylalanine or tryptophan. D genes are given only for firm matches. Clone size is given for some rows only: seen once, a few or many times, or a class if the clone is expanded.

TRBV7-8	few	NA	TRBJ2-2	TGTGCCAGCAGCCGAGCTGGGGGGTCCGCGAACACCGGGGAGCTGTTTTTT	CASSRAGGSANTGELFF
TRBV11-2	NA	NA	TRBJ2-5	TGTGCCAGCAGCTTAGTAGGCTCAGACGCGGAGACCCAGTACTTC	CASSLVGSDAETQYF
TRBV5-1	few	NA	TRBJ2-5	TGCGCCAGCAGCATAGACAGTACCGAAGAGACCCAGTACTTC	CASSIDSTEETQYF
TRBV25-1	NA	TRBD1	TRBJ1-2	TGTGCCAAAAGGGGGCTTGGCTATGGCTACACCTTC	CAKRGLGYGYTF
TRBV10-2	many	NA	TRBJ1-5	TGCGCCAGCAGTGCTGACGGCAATCAGCCCCAGCATTTT	CASSADGNQPQHF
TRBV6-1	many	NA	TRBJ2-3	TGTGCCAGCAGTGAATCGGCCTCTGGTACGCAGTATTTT	CASSESASGTQYF
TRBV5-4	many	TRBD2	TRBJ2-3	TGTGCCAGCAGCTGGGGGGTAGCGGGGGCAACAGATACGCAGTATTTT	CASSWGVAGATDTQYF
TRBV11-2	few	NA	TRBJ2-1	TGTGCCAGCAGCCCGAAACGATCCTCCTACAATGAGCAGTTCTTC	CASSPKRSSYNEQFF
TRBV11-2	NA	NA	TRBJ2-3	TGTGCCAGCGGGGGGGCGTCAGATACGCAGTATTTT	CASGGASDTQYF
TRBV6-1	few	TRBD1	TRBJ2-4	TGTGCCAGCAGTGGACCTACAGGGGAAGTGAGAGCCAAAAACATTCAGTACTTC	CASSGPTGEVRAKNIQYF
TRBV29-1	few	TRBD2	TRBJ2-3	TGCAGCGTCTTGAGCGGGGGCAAAAGCACAGATACGCAGTATTTT	CSVLSGGKSTDTQYF
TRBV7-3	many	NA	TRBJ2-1	TGTGCCAGCAGTCAAGGGGGAGGAAATAATGAGCAGTTCTTC	CASSQGGGNNEQFF
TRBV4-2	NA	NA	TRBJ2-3	TGTGCCAGCAGCCGGGAACTAGGAACGGATACGCAGTATTTT	CASSRELGTDTQYF
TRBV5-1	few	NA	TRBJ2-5	TGCGCCAGCAGCTTGGATCCTGGGTCGGAGACCCAGTACTTC	CASSLDPGSETQYF
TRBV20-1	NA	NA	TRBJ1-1	TGCAGTGCTAGGGGGCTCACTGAAGCTTTCTTT	CSARGLTEAFF
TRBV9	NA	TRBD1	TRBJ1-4	TGTGCCAGCAGCGTCGCAGGGGGCCTTAATGAAAAACTGTTTTTT	CASSVAGGLNEKLFF
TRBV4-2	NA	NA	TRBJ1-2	TGTGCCAGCAGCCAAGATTGGCAGGGGAACTATGGCTACACCTTC	CASSQDWQGNYGYTF
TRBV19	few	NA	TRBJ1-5	TGTGCCAGTAGTATAGATGGGATTAGCAATCAGCCCCAGCATTTT	CASSIDGISNQPQHF
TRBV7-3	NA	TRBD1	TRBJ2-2	TGTGCCAGCAGCAGGGGACAGGCGATCACCGGGGAGCTGTTTTTT	CASSRGQAITGELFF
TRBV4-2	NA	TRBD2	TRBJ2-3	TGTGCCAGCAGCCAAGGATCGGGGGGGGCAGGACGAGATACGCAGTATTTT	CASSQGSGGAGRDTQYF
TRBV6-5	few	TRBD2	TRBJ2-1	TGTGCCAGCAGTTCTTTTTTAGCGGGGGGGCCCAATGAGCAGTTCTTC	CASSSFLAGGPNEQFF
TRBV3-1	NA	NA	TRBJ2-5	TGTGCCAGCAGCCAAGTTACCGAGACCCAGTACTTC	CASSQVTETQYF
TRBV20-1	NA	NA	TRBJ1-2	TGCAGTGCTTCGGCGACAGGCCGGGACTATGGCTACACCTTC	CSASATGRDYGYTF
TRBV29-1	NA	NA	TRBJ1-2	TGCAGCGCCGCCCGGGGAAGTGAAGGGGATGGCTACACCTTC	CSAARGSEGDGYTF
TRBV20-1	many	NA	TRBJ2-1	TGCAGTGCTTCGGGGGGCCGGGCCTACAATGAGCAGTTCTTC	CSASGGRAYNEQFF
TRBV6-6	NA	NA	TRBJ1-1	TGTGCCAGCAGTTACCCCGGGACAAGTGAAGCTTTCTTT	CASSYPGTSEAFF
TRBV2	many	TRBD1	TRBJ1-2	TGTGCCAGCAGCGGCGACAGGGGAAACTATGGCTACACCTTC	CASSGDRGNYGYTF
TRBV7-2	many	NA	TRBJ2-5	TGTGCCAGCAGCTTATCGGAAGGCAGGGAAGAGACCCAGTACTTC	CASSLSEGREETQYF
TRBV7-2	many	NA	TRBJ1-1	TGTGCCAGCAGCCCTCACAGAGCTGAAGCTTTCTTT	CASSPHRAEAFF
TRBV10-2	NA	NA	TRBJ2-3	TGCGCCAGCAGTGACTGGGGGGGCACAGATACGCAGTATTTT	CASSDWGGTDTQYF
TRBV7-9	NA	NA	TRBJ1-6	TGTGCCAGCAGCGTTGATAATTCGCCCCTCCACTTT	CASSVDNSPLHF
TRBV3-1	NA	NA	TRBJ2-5	TGTGCCAGCAGCCTACACCAAGAGACCCAGTACTTC	CASSLHQETQYF
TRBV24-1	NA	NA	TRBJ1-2	TGTGCCACCAGTGATTCCCAACCACCCGGAGGCTACACCTTC	CATSDSQPPGGYTF
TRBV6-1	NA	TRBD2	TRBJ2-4	TGTGCCAGCAGTGCCCACGGGACTAGCGGGGGCTCAGCCAAAAACATTCAGTACTTC	CASSAHGTSGGSAKNIQYF
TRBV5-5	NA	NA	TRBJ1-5	TGTGCCAGCAGCTTGGATTCCCCCCTCTACAATCAGCCCCAGCATTTT	CASSLDSPLYNQPQHF
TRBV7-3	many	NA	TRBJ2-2	TGTGCCAGCAGCTTAAGCAGGGGAGGGGAGCTGTTTTTT	CASSLSRGGELFF
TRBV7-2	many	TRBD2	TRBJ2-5	TGTGCCAGCAGCCCACGGGCGGGGGGGCAAGAGACCCAGTACTTC	CASSPRAGGQETQYF
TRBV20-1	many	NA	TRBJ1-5	TGCAGTGCTAGTGGGGGCCTAGGGTCTCAGCCCCAGCATTTT	CSASGGLGSQPQHF
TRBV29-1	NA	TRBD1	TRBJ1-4	TGCAGCGCCGGGACAGAGGACGAAAAACTGTTTTTT	CSAGTEDEKLFF
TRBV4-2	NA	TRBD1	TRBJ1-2	TGTGCCAGCAGCCAAGAGGACAGGGCAACCTATGGCTACACCTTC	CASSQEDRATYGYTF
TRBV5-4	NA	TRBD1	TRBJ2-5	TGTGCCAGCAGCTTGGTCGGACAGGGAAGAGAGACCCAGTACTTC	CASSLVGQGRETQYF
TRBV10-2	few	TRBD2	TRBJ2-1	TGCGCCAGCAGTGAAGTGGGAGTAGCGGGGGGAGATGAGCAGTTCTTC	CASSEVGVAGGDEQFF
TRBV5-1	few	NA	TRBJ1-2	TGCGCCAGCAGCTCCGCGGCAGGGAACTATGGCTACACCTTC	CASSSAAGNYGYTF